Each of the 12 T cell receptor beta chains below was sequenced from the same sample in a study of regulatory T cells in long-lasting Graves disease (dated by TCRdb to about 2021). The library was obtained by multiplex PCR. TCRdb lists the instrument as Illumina HiSeq 4000. iRepertoire HTBI primers and Arm-PCR amplification of CDR3 regions were used to construct TCR beta libraries. The raw public data were reprocessed by TCRdb itself: fastp quality trimming at Q25, MiXCR clonotype calling, in-frame beta chains only. Identical CDR3 proteins give one entry, which carries the most common genes and DNA. The sample data list roughly 510,000 distinct CDR3 sequences, and about 16% of these were observed just once. The ten largest clones take up 9.5% to 15% of the sample. The intended sense of this specimen's time point label: newly diagnosed GD, antithyroid drugs for less than 3 months. RNA was extracted from PBMCs in TRIzol for both TCR sequencing and RNA sequencing.

The same sample was also used in a study of T cells in Graves' hyperthyroidism and ophthalmopathy.

The sample in question was peripheral blood mononuclear cells (PBMCs), obtained at new diagnosis, from a patient treated with antithyroid drugs. The receptors derive from a man younger than 35 with Graves disease. Donor details come from another sample of the same person, matched by shared clones.

The CDR3 coding sequence is TGCGCCAGCTCGGAGATGCCGGGACTAGCGGGAGGGCAAATGTACGAGCAGTACTTC. It yields the protein CASSEMPGLAGGQMYEQYF. The genes are TRBV5-1 and TRBJ2-7; TRBD2 matches 16 bases. Germline V gives CDR1 SGHRS, CDR2 YFSETQ. Trimming at V came to 7 bases and at J to 4 bases, leaving 17 bases not matched to a gene. The CDR3 is 19 amino acids.

The rearrangement uses TRBV27 and TRBJ2-3; D is unclear. Germline values: CDR1 MNHEY, CDR2 SMNVEV (reference sequence). V lost 4 bases, J lost 2 bases, and 13 bases lay in between. This CDR3 is 15 amino acids long. The CDR3 here is CASSSSWGYTDTQYF. CDR3 nucleotides: TGTGCCAGCAGTTCGTCGTGGGGATACACAGATACGCAGTATTTT.

The rearrangement uses TRBV27 and TRBJ2-5; 9 bases match TRBD1. The CDR3 loop spans 14 amino acids. Germline trimming cut 5 bases from V and 6 bases from J; bases unmatched to any gene: 7. Germline values: CDR1 MNHEY, CDR2 SMNVEV (reference sequence). CDR3 coding DNA: TGTGCCAGCAGTCAGGGGACAGGGTTGCAGACCCAGTACTTC. Its translation is CASSQGTGLQTQYF.

In this sample, this clonotype turned up a few times. This chain connects TRBV30 to TRBJ2-4, with a possible D match to TRBD1 (6 bases). Germline V gene lookup returns CDR1 GTSNPN and CDR2 SVGIG (reference sequence). V was trimmed by 2 bases and J by 8 bases, leaving 13 bases between them. This CDR3 region has 13 residues. CDR3 bases: TGTGCCTGGAGTCCGACAGGTCCGGACATTCAGTACTTC. This encodes CAWSPTGPDIQYF.

J is TRBJ2-2 and V is TRBV30; 11 bases are a match to TRBD1. Per the germline V gene, CDR1 is GTSNPN and CDR2 is SVGIG (reference sequence). Unmatched junction bases numbered 4, after V lost 1 base and J lost 0 bases. The CDR3 is 17 residues long. CDR3 amino acids: CAWSGDRGRTNTGELFF. Written as DNA, the CDR3 is TGTGCCTGGAGTGGGGACAGGGGGAGAACGAACACCGGGGAGCTGTTTTTT.

This clonotype has only a few counts. The J gene is TRBJ2-5, the V gene TRBV29-1; no clear D gene. CDR1 and CDR2 from the germline V gene are SQVTM and ANQGSEA. V lost 7 bases, J lost 1 base, and 10 bases lay in between. The CDR3 is 12 residues long. CDR3 DNA: TGCAGCGGTGTAGGGCCCCAAGAGACCCAGTACTTC. Translating gives CSGVGPQETQYF.

This clonotype came up many times. The rearrangement joins TRBV30 to TRBJ2-3; 8 nucleotides align to TRBD1. Germline V CDR1 and CDR2: GTSNPN, SVGIG (reference sequence). V lost 6 bases, J lost 0 bases, and 5 bases stayed unmatched. The CDR3 covers 14 residues. Here the CDR3 reads CACDRGQSTDTQYF. CDR3 nucleotides: TGTGCCTGTGACAGGGGACAAAGCACAGATACGCAGTATTTT.

The CDR3 DNA sequence: TGTGCCAGCAGGTTCAACTCCATTATAGCGGGAGGAATTCAGTACTTC. Residues: CASRFNSIIAGGIQYF. This chain joins TRBV5-6 and TRBJ2-4; 10 bases are a match to TRBD2. The CDR3 consists of 16 residues. Trimming cost V 5 bases and J 10 bases; bases outside gene matches: 15. Germline lookup yields CDR1 SGHDT and CDR2 YYEEEE.

This clonotype was recorded many times. This CDR3 is CASSQGNYGYTF. The CDR3 DNA reads TGTGCCAGCAGTCAGGGAAACTATGGCTACACCTTC. The chain recombines TRBV6-1 with TRBJ1-2; possibly TRBD1 for D (5 bases). Germline V gene sequence: CDR1 MNHNS, CDR2 SASEGT. CDR3 length: 12 residues. V lost 5 bases to trimming and J lost 2 bases, with 6 bases between them.

This clonotype was counted only a few times. This chain uses TRBV5-8 with TRBJ2-7; 9 nucleotides agree with TRBD1. The CDR3 runs 16 residues. Looked up from germline, CDR1 is SGHTS and CDR2 is YDEGEE. Germline trimming cut 4 bases from V and 1 base from J; bases unmatched to any gene: 9. Here the CDR3 DNA reads TGTGCCAGCAGCCGGTCCGGGACAGGGTTGTCCTACGAGCAGTACTTC. Its protein product is CASSRSGTGLSYEQYF.

Many counts were recorded for this clonotype. The gene calls are TRBV7-9 and TRBJ1-1; D perhaps matches TRBD1 (5 bases). The V gene's germline CDR1 is SEHNR and CDR2 FQNEAQ (reference sequence). The germline V and J ends were trimmed by 5 bases and 4 bases, with 8 bases remaining between them. There are 12 residues in the CDR3. DNA of the CDR3: TGTGCCAGCAGCAGGGGCCCCACTGAAGCTTTCTTT. Translation gives CASSRGPTEAFF.

This clonotype was detected many times. The chain couples TRBV20-1 to TRBJ2-7; either TRBD1 or TRBD2 may supply D (5 bases each). The V end lost 2 bases, the J end lost 4 bases, and 12 bases lay between the germline ends. Per the germline V gene, CDR1 is DFQATT and CDR2 is SNEGSKA (reference sequence). The CDR3 has 13 amino acids. The CDR3 is CSARRGESYEQYF. CDR3 DNA: TGCAGTGCTAGAAGAGGGGAGTCGTACGAGCAGTACTTC.